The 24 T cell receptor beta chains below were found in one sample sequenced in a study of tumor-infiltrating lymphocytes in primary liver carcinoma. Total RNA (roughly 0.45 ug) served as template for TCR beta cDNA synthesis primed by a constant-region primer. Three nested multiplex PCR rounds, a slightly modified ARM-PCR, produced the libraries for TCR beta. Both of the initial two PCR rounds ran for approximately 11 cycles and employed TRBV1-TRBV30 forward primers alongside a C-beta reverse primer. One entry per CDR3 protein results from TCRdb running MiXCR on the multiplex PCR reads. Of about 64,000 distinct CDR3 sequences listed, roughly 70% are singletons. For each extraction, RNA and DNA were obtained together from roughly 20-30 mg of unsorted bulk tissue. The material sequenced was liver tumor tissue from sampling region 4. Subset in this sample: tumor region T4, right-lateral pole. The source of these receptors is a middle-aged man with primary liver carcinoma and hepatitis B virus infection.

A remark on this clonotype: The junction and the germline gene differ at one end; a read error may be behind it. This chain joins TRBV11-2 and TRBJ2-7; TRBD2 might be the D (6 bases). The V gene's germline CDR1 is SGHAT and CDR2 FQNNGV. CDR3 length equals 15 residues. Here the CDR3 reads CASSFMTDPDYEQHF. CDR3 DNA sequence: TGTGCCAGCAGCTTCATGACAGATCCGGACTACGAACAACACTTC.

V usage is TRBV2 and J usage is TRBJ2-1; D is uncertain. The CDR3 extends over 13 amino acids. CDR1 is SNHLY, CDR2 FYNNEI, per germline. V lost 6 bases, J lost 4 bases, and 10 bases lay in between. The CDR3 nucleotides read TGTGCCAGCAGCACCGAAAGTTACAATGAGCAGTTCTTC. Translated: CASSTESYNEQFF.

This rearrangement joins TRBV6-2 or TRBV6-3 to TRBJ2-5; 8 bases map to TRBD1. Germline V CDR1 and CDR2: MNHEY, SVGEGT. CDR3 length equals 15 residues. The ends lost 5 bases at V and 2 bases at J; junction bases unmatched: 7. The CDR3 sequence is CASSTDRGGQETQYF. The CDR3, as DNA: TGTGCCAGCAGTACTGACAGGGGCGGACAAGAGACCCAGTACTTC.

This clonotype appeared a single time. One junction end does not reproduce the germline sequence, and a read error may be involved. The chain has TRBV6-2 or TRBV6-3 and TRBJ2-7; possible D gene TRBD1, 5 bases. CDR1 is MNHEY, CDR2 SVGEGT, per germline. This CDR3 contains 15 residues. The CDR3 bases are TGTGACAGCAGTTACGTCAGCAGGGTCTCGGTTGAGCAGTACTTC. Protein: CDSSYVSRVSVEQYF.

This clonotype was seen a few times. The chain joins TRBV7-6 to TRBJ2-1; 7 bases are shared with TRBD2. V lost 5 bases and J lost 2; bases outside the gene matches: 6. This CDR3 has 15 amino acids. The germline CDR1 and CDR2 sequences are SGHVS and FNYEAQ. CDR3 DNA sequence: TGTGCCAGCAGCAGAGAGCGGGAAGCCTACAATGAGCAGTTCTTC. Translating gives CASSREREAYNEQFF.

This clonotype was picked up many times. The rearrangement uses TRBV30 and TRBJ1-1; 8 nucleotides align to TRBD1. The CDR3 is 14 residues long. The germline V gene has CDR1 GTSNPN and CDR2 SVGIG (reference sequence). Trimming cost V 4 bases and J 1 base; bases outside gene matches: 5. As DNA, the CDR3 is TGTGCCTGGAACCACGGGACAGGGAACACTGAAGCTTTCTTT. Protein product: CAWNHGTGNTEAFF.

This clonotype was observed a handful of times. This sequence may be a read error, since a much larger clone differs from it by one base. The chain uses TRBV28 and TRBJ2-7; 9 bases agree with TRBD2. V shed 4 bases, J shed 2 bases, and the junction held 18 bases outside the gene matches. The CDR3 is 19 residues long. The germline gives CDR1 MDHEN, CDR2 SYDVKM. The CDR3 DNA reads TGTGCCAGCAGTTCATTGGGTACGAAGAGCGGGAGGCTCACCTACGAGCAGTACTTC. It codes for CASSSLGTKSGRLTYEQYF.

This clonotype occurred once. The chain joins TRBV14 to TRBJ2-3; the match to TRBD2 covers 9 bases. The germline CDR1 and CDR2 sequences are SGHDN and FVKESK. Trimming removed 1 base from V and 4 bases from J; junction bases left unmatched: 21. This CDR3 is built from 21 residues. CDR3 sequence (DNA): TGTGCCAGCAGCCAAGTTACCTGGGGGACTAGCCGTACCTTGTTCCCAGATACGCAGTATTTT. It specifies CASSQVTWGTSRTLFPDTQYF.

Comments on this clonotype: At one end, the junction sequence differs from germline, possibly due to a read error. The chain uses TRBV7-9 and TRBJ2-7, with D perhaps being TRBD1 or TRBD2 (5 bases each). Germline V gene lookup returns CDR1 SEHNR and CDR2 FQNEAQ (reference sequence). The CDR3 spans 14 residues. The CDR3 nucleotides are TGTGTCAGCAGCCCCAGGGAGAGGGCCTACGAGCAGTACTTC. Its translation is CVSSPRERAYEQYF.

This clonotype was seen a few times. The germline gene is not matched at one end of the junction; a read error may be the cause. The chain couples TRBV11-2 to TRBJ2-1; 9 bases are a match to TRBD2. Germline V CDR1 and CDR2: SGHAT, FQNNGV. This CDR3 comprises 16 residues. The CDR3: CASSLELLAGTNEQFF. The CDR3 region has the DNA TGTGCTAGCAGCTTAGAGCTCCTAGCGGGAACAAATGAGCAGTTCTTC.

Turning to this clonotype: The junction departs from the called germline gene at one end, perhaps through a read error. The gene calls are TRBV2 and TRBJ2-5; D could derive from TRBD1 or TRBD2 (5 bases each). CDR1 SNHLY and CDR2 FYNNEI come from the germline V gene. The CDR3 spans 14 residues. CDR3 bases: TGTGCCAGCATCGAGGCAGGGATGTGGGAGACGCAGTACTTC. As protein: CASIEAGMWETQYF.

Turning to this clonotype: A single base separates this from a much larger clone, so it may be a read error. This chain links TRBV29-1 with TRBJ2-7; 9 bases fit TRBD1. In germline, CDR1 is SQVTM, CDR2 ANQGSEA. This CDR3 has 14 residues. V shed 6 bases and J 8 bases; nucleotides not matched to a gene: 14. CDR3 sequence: CSVQVTGGEGKQYF. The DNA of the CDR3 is TGCAGCGTACAAGTTACAGGGGGCGAGGGCAAGCAGTACTTC.

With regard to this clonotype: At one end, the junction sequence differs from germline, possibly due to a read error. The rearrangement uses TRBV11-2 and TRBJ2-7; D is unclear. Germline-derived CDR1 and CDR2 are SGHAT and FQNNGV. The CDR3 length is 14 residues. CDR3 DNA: TGTGCCAGCAGCGTTACACTCACAGTGAACGAGAAGTACTTC. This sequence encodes CASSVTLTVNEKYF.

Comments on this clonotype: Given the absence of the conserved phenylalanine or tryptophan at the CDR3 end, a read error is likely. The CDR3 protein is CASTGSSGRASYNEQFL. The CDR3 bases are TGTGCCAGCACCGGGAGTAGCGGGAGGGCCTCCTACAACGAGCAGTTCCTC. The rearrangement links TRBV12-3 or TRBV12-4 to TRBJ2-1; TRBD2 aligns across 11 bases. CDR3 size: 17 residues.

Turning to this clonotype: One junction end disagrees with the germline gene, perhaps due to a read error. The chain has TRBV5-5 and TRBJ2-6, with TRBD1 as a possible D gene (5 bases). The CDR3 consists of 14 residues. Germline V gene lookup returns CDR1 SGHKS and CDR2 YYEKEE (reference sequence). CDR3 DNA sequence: TGTGCCAGCAGCATATGGTCTGGGGCCAACGTCCTGGCTTTC. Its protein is CASSIWSGANVLAF.

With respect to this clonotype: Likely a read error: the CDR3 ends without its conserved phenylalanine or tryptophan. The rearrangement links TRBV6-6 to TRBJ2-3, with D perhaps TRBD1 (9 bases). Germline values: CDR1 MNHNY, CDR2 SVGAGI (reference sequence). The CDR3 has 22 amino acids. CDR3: CASSYPLTGGSGSRTSTYTQYL. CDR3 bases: TGCGCCAGCAGTTACCCCCTCACAGGGGGCAGCGGGAGTAGAACTAGCACATATACGCAGTATCTT.

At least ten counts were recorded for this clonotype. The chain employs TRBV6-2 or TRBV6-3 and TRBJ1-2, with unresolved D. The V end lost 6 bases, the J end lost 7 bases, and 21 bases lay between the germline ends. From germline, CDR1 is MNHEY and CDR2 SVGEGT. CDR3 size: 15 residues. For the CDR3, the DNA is TGTGCCAGCAGCCAGACCCTCGAAGGAACCTTTGGCTACACCTTC. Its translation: CASSQTLEGTFGYTF.

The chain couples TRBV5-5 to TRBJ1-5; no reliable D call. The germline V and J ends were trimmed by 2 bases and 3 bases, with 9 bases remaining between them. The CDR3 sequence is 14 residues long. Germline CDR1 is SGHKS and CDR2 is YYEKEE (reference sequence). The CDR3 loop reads CASSLREYNQPQHF. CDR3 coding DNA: TGTGCCAGCAGCTTAAGGGAGTACAATCAGCCCCAGCATTTT.

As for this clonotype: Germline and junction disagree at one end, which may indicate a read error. The CDR3 is CSASLLSYDQYF. DNA of the CDR3: TGCAGTGCATCACTCCTCTCCTACGATCAGTACTTC. This chain connects TRBV20-1 to TRBJ2-7; D is uncertain. The CDR3 is 12 residues long. Germline CDR1 reads DFQATT; CDR2 reads SNEGSKA (reference sequence).

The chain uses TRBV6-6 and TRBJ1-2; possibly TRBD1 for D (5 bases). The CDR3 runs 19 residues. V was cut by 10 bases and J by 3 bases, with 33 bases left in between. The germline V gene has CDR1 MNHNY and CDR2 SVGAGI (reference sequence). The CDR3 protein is CATTRETYRTTKGYYGYTF. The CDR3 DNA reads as TGTGCCACCACTCGTGAGACGTATAGGACAACGAAAGGCTACTATGGCTACACCTTC.

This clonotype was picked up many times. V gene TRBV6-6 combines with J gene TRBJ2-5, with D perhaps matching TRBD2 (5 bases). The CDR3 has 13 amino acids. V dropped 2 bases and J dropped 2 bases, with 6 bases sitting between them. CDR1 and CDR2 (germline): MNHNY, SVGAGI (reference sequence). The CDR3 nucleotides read TGTGCCAGCAGTTACCGGGATCAAGAGACCCAGTACTTC. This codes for CASSYRDQETQYF.

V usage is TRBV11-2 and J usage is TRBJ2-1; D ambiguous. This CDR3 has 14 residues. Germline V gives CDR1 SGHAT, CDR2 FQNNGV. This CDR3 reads CDSSLCRLVSEQFF. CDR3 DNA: TGTGATAGCAGCTTATGCCGGTTAGTTAGTGAGCAGTTCTTC.

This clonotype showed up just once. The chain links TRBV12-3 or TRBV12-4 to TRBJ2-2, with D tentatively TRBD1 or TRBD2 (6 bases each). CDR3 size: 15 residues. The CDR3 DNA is TGTGTTAGCAGTTTACTACAGGGAGGTACCGGGGAGCTGTTTTTT. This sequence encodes CVSSLLQGGTGELFF.

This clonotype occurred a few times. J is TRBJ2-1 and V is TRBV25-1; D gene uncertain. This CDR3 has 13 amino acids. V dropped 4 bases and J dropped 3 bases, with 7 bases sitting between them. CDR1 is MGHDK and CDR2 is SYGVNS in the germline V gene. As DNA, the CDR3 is TGTGCCAGCAGTGGAACAATCTACAATGAGCAGTTCTTC. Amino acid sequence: CASSGTIYNEQFF. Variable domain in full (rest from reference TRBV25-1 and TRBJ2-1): EADIYQTPRYLVIGTGKKITLECSQTMGHDKMYWYQQDPGMELHLIHYSYGVNSTEKGDLSSESTVSRIRTEHFPLTLESARPSHTSQYLCASSGTIYNEQFFGPGTRLTVL.